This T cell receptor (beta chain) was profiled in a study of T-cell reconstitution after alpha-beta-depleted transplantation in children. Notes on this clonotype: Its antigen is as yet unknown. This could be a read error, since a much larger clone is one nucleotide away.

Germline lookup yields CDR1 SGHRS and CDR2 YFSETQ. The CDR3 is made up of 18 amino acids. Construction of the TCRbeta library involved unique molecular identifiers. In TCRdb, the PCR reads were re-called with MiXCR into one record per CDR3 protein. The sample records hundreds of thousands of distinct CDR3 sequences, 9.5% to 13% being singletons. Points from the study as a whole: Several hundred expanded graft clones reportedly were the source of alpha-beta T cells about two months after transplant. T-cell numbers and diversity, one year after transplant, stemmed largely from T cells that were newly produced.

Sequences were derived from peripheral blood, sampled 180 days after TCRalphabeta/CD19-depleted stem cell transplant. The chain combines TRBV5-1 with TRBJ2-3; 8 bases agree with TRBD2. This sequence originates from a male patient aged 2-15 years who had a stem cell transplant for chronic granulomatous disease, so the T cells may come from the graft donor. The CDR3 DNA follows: TGCGCCATCAGCGGGGGTGGGGTCTACCGAGCCAGCACAGATACGCAGTATTTT. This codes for CAISGGGVYRASTDTQYF.